This TCR beta chain was retrieved from a study of T cell repertoires in cytomegalovirus infection. About the research overall: Carrying CMV and the relevant HLA type showed in public TCR beta signatures.

General observations from the study: Carriers of CMV plus the relevant HLA were identified by cumulative public TCR beta family frequency. HLA-C-restricted TCR beta clonotypes specific for CMV led the ex vivo response.

TCRdb re-derived calls from the reads in MiXCR, one entry per CDR3 protein. The table lists approximately 400,000 distinct CDR3 sequences, approximately 30% of them singletons, with around 13% in the top ten. Trimming left V 0 bases short and J 9 bases short, with 24 bases between. The CDR3 is 17 residues long. From germline, CDR1 is MNHEY and CDR2 SVGAGI. Concerning this clonotype itself: Its antigen is still unknown.

The sequence derives from a human donor in good health (CMV status not recorded). Some clones in this sample may be carry-over from other donors' samples. Sample: PBMCs. This rearrangement joins TRBV6-5 to TRBJ2-7; D may be TRBD1 or TRBD2 (5 bases each). The CDR3 DNA reads TGTGCCAGCAGTTACTCGCCTCCGGGACGGCCGTTCGACGTGCAGTACTTC. It translates to CASSYSPPGRPFDVQYF.